The 21 T cell receptor beta chains listed next were all sequenced from one sample in a study of blood T cell dynamics during melanoma immunotherapy. Documented time point: week 3, after first cycle of checkpoint inhibitor. TCRdb's copy holds only in-frame clones and misses some; the assay was immunoSEQ multiplex PCR. The data hold fewer than 13,000 clones, with about nine tenths observed a single time. The sequencing used blood, collected from a patient treated with checkpoint blockade. The receptor set was obtained from a human donor with melanoma.

The table lists this clone with a count of one. J is TRBJ2-5 and V is TRBV10-3; the match to TRBD2 covers 11 bases. Germline lookup yields CDR1 ENHRY and CDR2 SYGVKD. This CDR3 spans 15 amino acids. V shed 6 bases and J 4 bases; nucleotides not matched to a gene: 7. The CDR3 DNA is TGTGCCATCAGCTCGACCGGGACTAGCGGAGAGACCCAGTACTTC. Encoded protein: CAISSTGTSGETQYF.

This chain uses TRBV7-2 with TRBJ2-5, with 7 positions matching TRBD1. The J call may be mistaken, given a closer DNA end match to TRBJ2-7. In germline, CDR1 is SGHTA, CDR2 FQGNSA. The CDR3 extends over 15 amino acids. CDR3 amino acids: CASSTRRTGSYEQYF. CDR3 coding DNA: TGTGCCAGCAGCACCCGTAGGACAGGATCCTACGAGCAGTACTTC.

This clone was observed a few times. The chain links TRBV4-1 to TRBJ1-6; no clear D. Germline V gene sequence: CDR1 MGHRA, CDR2 YSYEKL. V was cut by 6 bases and J by 0 bases, with 12 bases left in between. The CDR3 extends over 16 amino acids. CDR3 sequence (DNA): TGCGCCAGCAGATCGGACGGGAGCTCCTATAATTCACCCCTCCACTTT. It codes for CASRSDGSSYNSPLHF.

V and J are TRBV9 and TRBJ2-3, with D perhaps TRBD2 (6 bases). V lost 1 base to trimming and J lost 4 bases, with 16 bases between them. Germline V gene data show CDR1 as SGDLS and CDR2 as YYNGEE. The CDR3 is made up of 16 amino acids. The DNA for the CDR3 is TGTGCCAGCAGCGTAACAGGAAGTGGGGGGTCAGATACGCAGTATTTT. It specifies CASSVTGSGGSDTQYF.

The count of this clone is one. This chain connects TRBV6-6 to TRBJ1-1, with D unresolved. Looked up from germline, CDR1 is MNHNY and CDR2 is SVGAGI (reference sequence). The V gene lost 5 bases and the J gene lost 5 bases, with 12 bases spanning the gap. The CDR3 runs to 13 residues. The CDR3 region is CASSPGPPTEAFF. The CDR3 DNA reads as TGTGCCAGCAGTCCGGGTCCTCCAACTGAAGCTTTCTTT.

V usage is TRBV2 and J usage is TRBJ1-1, with unresolved D. Trimming left V 4 bases short and J 5 bases short, with 14 bases between. There are 14 residues in the CDR3. Germline V gene sequence: CDR1 SNHLY, CDR2 FYNNEI. The CDR3 is CASSGRLGRTEAFF. CDR3 nucleotide sequence: TGTGCCAGCAGTGGGAGACTGGGGAGAACTGAAGCTTTCTTT.

The V call is TRBV5-1, the J call TRBJ1-5, with D unclear. CDR1 and CDR2 (germline): SGHRS, YFSETQ. V was pared by 4 bases and J by 3 bases, with 14 bases between. The CDR3 length is 15 residues. Written as DNA, the CDR3 is TGCGCCAGCAGCCCGGGGTGGGGAGACAATCAGCCCCAGCATTTT. Encoded protein: CASSPGWGDNQPQHF.

This rearrangement joins TRBV6-5 to TRBJ1-2, with 8 bases aligning to TRBD1. Trimming cost V 7 bases and J 1 base; bases outside gene matches: 5. Germline V lookup: CDR1 MNHEY, CDR2 SVGAGI. The CDR3 runs to 14 residues. Written as DNA, the CDR3 is TGTGCCAGCACCACACAGGGGGATAACTATGGCTACACCTTC. Protein sequence: CASTTQGDNYGYTF.

This chain connects TRBV4-3 to TRBJ2-2; D gene uncertain. Between the trimmed V and J ends, which lost 0 bases and 2 bases, there was a span of 7 bases. Germline loops: CDR1 LGHNA, CDR2 YSLEER. The CDR3 extends over 15 amino acids. The CDR3 coding sequence is TGCGCCAGCAGCCAAGATCAGAGAAACACCGGGGAGCTGTTTTTT. Protein product: CASSQDQRNTGELFF.

The V gene is TRBV7-9, the J gene TRBJ2-7; TRBD1 matches 9 bases. The CDR3 has 14 amino acids. Trimming took 5 bases from V and 6 from J; bases not matched to a gene: 8. From germline, CDR1 is SEHNR and CDR2 FQNEAQ (reference sequence). CDR3: CASSQGTGPVEQYV. The CDR3 nucleotides are TGTGCCAGCAGCCAAGGGACAGGGCCCGTCGAGCAGTACGTC.

The chain couples TRBV11-2 to TRBJ1-1, with D hard to call. CDR3 length: 13 residues. The V gene's germline CDR1 is SGHAT and CDR2 FQNNGV. Trimming cost V 5 bases and J 1 base, with 8 bases left between them. Written as DNA, the CDR3 is TGTGCCAGCAGCCTTACCACGAACACTGAAGCTTTCTTT. The encoded protein is CASSLTTNTEAFF.

V gene TRBV5-4 combines with J gene TRBJ2-3, with D possibly TRBD2 on 5 matching bases. This CDR3 has 14 amino acids. Germline CDR1 is SGHNT and CDR2 is YYREEE (reference sequence). Trimming took off 2 bases at V and 1 base at J, with 8 bases between the two ends. The CDR3 DNA follows: TGTGCCAGCAGCTTCCAAGCGGGCACAGATACGCAGTATTTT. This codes for CASSFQAGTDTQYF.

The chain links TRBV5-1 to TRBJ2-3; D is perhaps TRBD2 (6 bases). Germline loops: CDR1 SGHRS, CDR2 YFSETQ. V lost 4 bases and J lost 2, with 14 bases in between. The CDR3 runs 15 residues. Here the CDR3 reads CASSRTTSATDTQYF. DNA of the CDR3: TGCGCCAGCAGCCGGACTACCTCGGCCACAGATACGCAGTATTTT.

The rearrangement links TRBV11-3 to TRBJ2-1; TRBD2 matches at 9 bases. Per the germline V gene, CDR1 is SGHNT and CDR2 is YENEEA. The trim removed 1 base at V and 6 bases at J, leaving 7 bases unmatched. The CDR3 runs 16 residues. CDR3 bases: TGTGCCAGCAGCTTAGGGTCTAGCGGGGCCCTCAATGAGCAGTTCTTC. As protein: CASSLGSSGALNEQFF.

This clone was counted a few times. The chain uses TRBV5-1 and TRBJ1-6, with D perhaps matching TRBD1 (5 bases). The CDR3 loop spans 14 amino acids. V lost 4 bases to trimming and J lost 10 bases, with 15 bases between them. CDR1 is SGHRS and CDR2 is YFSETQ in the germline V gene. CDR3 amino acids: CASSLHGGDSPLHF. The DNA of the CDR3 is TGCGCCAGCAGCCTACACGGGGGGGACTCACCCCTCCACTTT.

This chain uses TRBV4-1 with TRBJ1-4; D remains unclear. The CDR3 loop spans 16 amino acids. Trimming pared 0 bases from V and 8 bases from J, leaving 16 bases between. From germline, CDR1 is MGHRA and CDR2 YSYEKL. CDR3 DNA: TGCGCCAGCAGCCAAGATCCCGGGTACGGGGAGGAAAAACTGTTTTTT. It codes for CASSQDPGYGEEKLFF.

The chain links TRBV7-9 to TRBJ1-4; D gene uncertain. The CDR3 is made up of 15 amino acids. Trimming cost V 5 bases and J 0 bases, with 10 bases left between them. Germline loops: CDR1 SEHNR, CDR2 FQNEAQ (reference sequence). The CDR3 loop is CASSANTATNEKLFF. The CDR3 coding sequence is TGTGCCAGCAGCGCTAATACCGCAACTAATGAAAAACTGTTTTTT.

V usage is TRBV6-1 and J usage is TRBJ2-5; 9 nucleotides align to TRBD2. CDR3 length: 14 amino acids. V was pared by 8 bases and J by 9 bases, with 13 bases of the junction left unmatched. Germline loops: CDR1 MNHNS, CDR2 SASEGT. Here the CDR3 DNA reads TGTGCCAGCGGCCCGGAAAGGGCGGGGGGGCCCCAGTACTTC. This codes for CASGPERAGGPQYF.

This chain uses TRBV4-3 with TRBJ2-2; 14 bases match TRBD2. The germline V gene encodes CDR1 LGHNA and CDR2 YSLEER. Losses at the gene ends were 5 bases for V and 5 bases for J; bases not matched to a gene: 7. CDR3 length: 17 amino acids. CDR3 DNA: TGCGCCAGCAGCACAGGACTAGCGGGGGGTGAAACCGGGGAGCTGTTTTTT. It codes for CASSTGLAGGETGELFF.

In this sample, this clone turned up once. The chain couples TRBV9 to TRBJ2-3; TRBD1 is a possible D gene (6 bases). CDR1 is SGDLS, CDR2 YYNGEE, per germline. The CDR3 extends over 15 amino acids. Trimming left V 1 base short and J 4 bases short, with 13 bases between. This CDR3 is CASSVSGQASDTQYF. In DNA form, the CDR3 reads TGTGCCAGCAGCGTATCGGGACAAGCCTCAGATACGCAGTATTTT.

Written as DNA, the CDR3 is TGCAGCCAGAGGGCGGGGCCGGGCGATGAGCAGTTCTTC. Protein sequence: CSQRAGPGDEQFF. The genes are TRBV29-1 and TRBJ2-1; tentatively, D is TRBD2 (6 bases). V was trimmed by 8 bases and J by 8 bases, leaving 19 bases between them. This CDR3 is 13 amino acids long. Germline loops: CDR1 SQVTM, CDR2 ANQGSEA.